Following are 28 T cell receptor beta chains from one sample sequenced in a study of T cell responses to AZD1222 COVID-19 vaccine. Using immunoSEQ multiplex PCR, the repertoire was profiled, and TCRdb retains in-frame clones only, with some absent. The sample carries roughly 98,000 clones, less than 85% recorded once. The sequencing here drew on peripheral blood, taken 28 days after the second AZD1222 dose. These receptors were collected from an adult who received the AZD1222 COVID-19 vaccine.

V and J are TRBV18 and TRBJ1-5; 7 positions agree with TRBD1. The length of the CDR3 is 16 residues. Germline-derived CDR1 and CDR2 are KGHSH and LQKENI. After removal of 3 bases from V and 4 bases from J, the junction contained 9 bases not matched to a gene. The DNA of the CDR3 is TGTGCCAGCTCACCCGCGGGGCAGGGGGGGAATCAGCCCCAGCATTTT. It specifies CASSPAGQGGNQPQHF.

This chain connects TRBV7-8 to TRBJ2-5; 10 bases are a match to TRBD2. The CDR3 has 16 amino acids. V lost 5 bases and J lost 0; bases outside the gene matches: 6. The V gene's germline CDR1 is SGHVS and CDR2 FQNEAQ. DNA of the CDR3: TGTGCCAGCAGCGAAAAAGCGGGGGGGTACCAAGAGACCCAGTACTTC. As protein: CASSEKAGGYQETQYF.

The genes are TRBV6-2 or TRBV6-3 and TRBJ1-5; weak D call: TRBD1 (5 bases). The germline gives CDR1 MNHEY, CDR2 SVGEGT. Trimming took 2 bases from V and 7 from J, leaving 12 bases between them. The CDR3 totals 14 residues. The DNA of the CDR3 is TGTGCCAGCAGTTACGGGGCAGGAGTCCAGCCCCAGCATTTT. It is translated as CASSYGAGVQPQHF.

For this clone: No DNA is shown, since the ends of the CDR3 on it are uncertain; the CDR3 is the one TCRdb lists. This chain connects TRBV10-3 to TRBJ2-7; no DNA check was done on the table's D call, TRBD2. Germline V lookup: CDR1 ENHRY, CDR2 SYGVKD. The length of the CDR3 is 12 amino acids, counting both ends. The CDR3 is CAISDFGYGTSF.

V usage is TRBV9 and J usage is TRBJ2-1; D perhaps matches TRBD1 (6 bases). Germline V gives CDR1 SGDLS, CDR2 YYNGEE. Trimming cost V 2 bases and J 5 bases, with 14 bases left between them. The CDR3 consists of 15 residues. CDR3 bases: TGTGCCAGCAGCGTTGTAGGACAGATTAACAATGAGCAGTTCTTC. Amino acid sequence: CASSVVGQINNEQFF.

The chain employs TRBV2 and TRBJ2-2; 9 bases map to TRBD1. The CDR3 extends over 15 amino acids. Germline CDR1 is SNHLY and CDR2 is FYNNEI. The junction had 0 bases not matched to a gene; V was cut back by 4 bases and J by 0 bases. CDR3 residues: CASSGQGANTGELFF. Here the CDR3 DNA reads TGTGCCAGCAGTGGACAGGGGGCGAACACCGGGGAGCTGTTTTTT.

The chain joins TRBV7-9 to TRBJ2-2; 8 bases map to TRBD2. Germline lookup yields CDR1 SEHNR and CDR2 FQNEAQ (reference sequence). The CDR3 is 14 residues long. The trim removed 6 bases at V and 6 bases at J, leaving 6 bases unmatched. CDR3 amino acids: CASRFAGGPGELFF. The CDR3 DNA reads as TGTGCCAGCAGATTTGCGGGGGGCCCCGGGGAGCTGTTTTTT.

V gene TRBV9 combines with J gene TRBJ2-7; 10 nucleotides align to TRBD2. The CDR3 contains 15 residues. Germline CDR1 reads SGDLS; CDR2 reads YYNGEE. Trimming took 4 bases from V and 6 from J; bases not matched to a gene: 10. CDR3 DNA: TGTGCCAGCAGCCCCTCTGGAGCGGGGGGGGGCGAGCAGTACTTC. It yields the protein CASSPSGAGGGEQYF.

The rearrangement joins TRBV27 to TRBJ1-2, with D hard to call. The CDR3 contains 15 residues. CDR1 MNHEY and CDR2 SMNVEV come from the germline V gene (reference sequence). V lost 6 bases and J lost 1, with 15 bases in between. CDR3 nucleotides: TGTGCCAGCAGGAGTTTGACACGAAATAACTATGGCTACACCTTC. Its protein product is CASRSLTRNNYGYTF.

The chain links TRBV9 to TRBJ1-3; possibly TRBD1 for D (5 bases). V shed 3 bases and J shed 0 bases, with 16 bases lying between them. The CDR3 sequence is 17 residues long. CDR1 and CDR2 from the germline V gene are SGDLS and YYNGEE. The CDR3, as DNA: TGTGCCAGCAGCGACCGGGACCGCAAGGACTCTGGAAACACCATATATTTT. This encodes CASSDRDRKDSGNTIYF.

The V and J genes are TRBV4-3 and TRBJ2-7; D gene ambiguous. V shed 2 bases and J shed 6 bases, with 11 bases lying between them. The germline gives CDR1 LGHNA, CDR2 YSLEER. CDR3 size: 13 residues. The CDR3 is CASSQSRTAEQYF. For the CDR3, the DNA is TGCGCCAGCAGCCAATCACGGACGGCCGAGCAGTACTTC.

The rearrangement links TRBV19 to TRBJ1-3; D gene unclear. The CDR3 is 13 amino acids. Per the germline V gene, CDR1 is LNHDA and CDR2 is SQIVND (reference sequence). V gave up 6 bases and J gave up 4 bases, with 10 bases separating them. CDR3 bases: TGTGCCAGTAGCGAAAAGACAGGAAACACCATATATTTT. This codes for CASSEKTGNTIYF.

In DNA, the CDR3 is TGTGCCTGGAGTGTACAGGGGGCCGGGGGTGAAGCTTTCTTT. Its protein is CAWSVQGAGGEAFF. The gene calls are TRBV30 and TRBJ1-1, with 9 bases that match TRBD1. Germline CDR1 GTSNPN, CDR2 SVGIG (reference sequence). Unmatched junction bases numbered 6, after V lost 0 bases and J lost 7 bases. This CDR3 is built from 14 residues.

This sequence joins TRBV2 and TRBJ2-6, with a possible D match to TRBD1 (5 bases). Germline assignment: CDR1 SNHLY and CDR2 FYNNEI. This CDR3 comprises 16 residues. V was shortened by 7 bases and J by 0 bases, with 13 bases between the two germline ends. Written as DNA, the CDR3 is TGTGCCAGCACCCCCGACAGCAACTCTGGGGCCAACGTCCTGACTTTC. This encodes CASTPDSNSGANVLTF.

The chain uses TRBV30 and TRBJ1-2; D call uncertain. This CDR3 contains 13 residues. V lost 2 bases and J 4 bases, leaving 11 bases between the germline ends. CDR1 and CDR2 from the germline V gene are GTSNPN and SVGIG (reference sequence). CDR3 in DNA: TGTGCCTGGAGTAGTTTGAGTTCCTATGGCTACACCTTC. Its protein product is CAWSSLSSYGYTF.

As DNA, the CDR3 is TGTGCCAGCTCACCGGGGGGAGGGGCCCAGCCCCAGCATTTT. Translation gives CASSPGGGAQPQHF. The rearrangement joins TRBV18 to TRBJ1-5; tentatively, D is TRBD1 (5 bases). V was shortened by 3 bases and J by 7 bases, with 13 bases between the two germline ends. The germline V gene has CDR1 KGHSH and CDR2 LQKENI. The CDR3 extends over 14 amino acids.

This rearrangement joins TRBV27 to TRBJ1-1; no clear D. V gave up 7 bases and J gave up 2 bases, with 11 bases separating them. This CDR3 has 13 amino acids. Germline-derived CDR1 and CDR2 are MNHEY and SMNVEV (reference sequence). The CDR3 DNA follows: TGTGCCAGCACCCCAACCCCTAACACTGAAGCTTTCTTT. Its translation is CASTPTPNTEAFF.

This chain uses TRBV7-2 with TRBJ1-2; TRBD1 matches 12 bases. The CDR3 runs to 14 residues. CDR1 is SGHTA and CDR2 is FQGNSA in the germline V gene. Trimming removed 5 bases from V and 4 bases from J; junction bases left unmatched: 2. The CDR3 coding sequence is TGTGCCAGCAGCGCGGGACAGGGGGCCTATGGCTACACCTTC. Amino acid sequence: CASSAGQGAYGYTF.

This sequence joins TRBV5-1 and TRBJ2-1; TRBD2 matches at 8 bases. V gave up 5 bases and J gave up 4 bases; unmatched junction bases: 8. Germline V lookup: CDR1 SGHRS, CDR2 YFSETQ. CDR3 size: 15 residues. CDR3 protein: CASRGTSLSYNEQFF. CDR3 in DNA: TGCGCCAGCAGGGGGACTAGTCTTTCGTACAATGAGCAGTTCTTC.

The chain is built from TRBV7-6 and TRBJ2-2; perhaps TRBD1 as D (5 bases). Trimming removed 2 bases at V and 8 bases at J, with 18 bases between. CDR1 and CDR2 (germline): SGHVS, FNYEAQ. The CDR3 spans 16 residues. The CDR3 loop is CASSLNVAGYGGELFF. The CDR3 coding sequence is TGTGCCAGCAGCTTAAATGTGGCAGGGTACGGAGGGGAGCTGTTTTTT.

The chain couples TRBV7-3 to TRBJ2-2; D might be TRBD2 (6 bases). V was cut by 1 base and J by 1 base, with 7 bases left in between. The CDR3 extends over 15 amino acids. Per the germline V gene, CDR1 is SGHTA and CDR2 is FQGTGA. The CDR3 here is CASSLMGGNTGELFF. The CDR3 region has the DNA TGTGCCAGCAGCTTAATGGGGGGGAACACCGGGGAGCTGTTTTTT.

The chain employs TRBV25-1 and TRBJ1-1; 11 bases line up with TRBD1. The CDR3 has 17 amino acids. Losses at the gene ends were 5 bases for V and 5 bases for J; bases not matched to a gene: 13. CDR1 and CDR2 from the germline V gene are MGHDK and SYGVNS. CDR3 in amino acids: CASSSAYLGTGGTEAFF. CDR3 DNA: TGTGCCAGCAGTTCCGCATACCTTGGGACAGGGGGGACTGAAGCTTTCTTT.

The J gene is TRBJ2-1, the V gene TRBV5-4; D perhaps matches TRBD2 (5 bases). Trimming took 0 bases from V and 0 from J, leaving 7 bases between them. The CDR3 loop spans 15 amino acids. In germline, CDR1 is SGHNT, CDR2 YYREEE (reference sequence). This chain's CDR3 is CASSLGGSSYNEQFF. As DNA, the CDR3 is TGTGCCAGCAGCTTGGGTGGGAGCTCCTACAATGAGCAGTTCTTC. The variable domain in full, completed from reference TRBV5-4 and TRBJ2-1, reads ETGVTQSPTHLIKTRGQQVTLRCSSQSGHNTVSWYQQALGQGPQFIFQYYREEENGRGNFPPRFSGLQFPNYSSELNVNALELDDSALYLCASSLGGSSYNEQFFGPGTRLTVL.

This chain joins TRBV7-9 and TRBJ2-7; D may be TRBD1 (6 bases). Germline V lookup: CDR1 SEHNR, CDR2 FQNEAQ (reference sequence). The CDR3 has 15 residues. V was trimmed by 1 base and J by 2 bases, leaving 12 bases between them. The chain's CDR3 is CASSLDRDPTYEQYF. DNA of the CDR3: TGTGCCAGCAGCTTAGACAGGGACCCAACCTACGAGCAGTACTTC.

CDR3 sequence reads: CASSAYRGPQPQHF. The CDR3 DNA reads TGTGCCAGCAGTGCCTACAGGGGACCTCAGCCCCAGCATTTT. The rearrangement joins TRBV2 to TRBJ1-5; 7 positions agree with TRBD1. Germline lookup yields CDR1 SNHLY and CDR2 FYNNEI. The CDR3 extends over 14 amino acids. The V segment lost 4 bases and the J segment 6 bases; nucleotides outside the gene matches: 6.

The rearrangement uses TRBV10-2 and TRBJ2-7, with D hard to call. Germline lookup yields CDR1 WSHSY and CDR2 SAAADI. Trimming removed 6 bases from V and 6 bases from J, with 12 bases in between. This CDR3 comprises 12 residues. CDR3 region: CASRSTRLEQYF. Here the CDR3 DNA reads TGCGCCAGCAGAAGTACCAGACTCGAGCAGTACTTC.

This chain uses TRBV28 with TRBJ1-2; 9 nucleotides agree with TRBD1. Germline V gives CDR1 MDHEN, CDR2 SYDVKM. This CDR3 contains 17 residues. V dropped 6 bases and J dropped 4; count of bases not matched to a gene: 15. CDR3 sequence (DNA): TGTGCCAGCAGAGCCTCGGGACAGGGTATAATTGGCTATGGCTACACCTTC. Amino acids: CASRASGQGIIGYGYTF.

The chain joins TRBV7-3 to TRBJ1-1, with 7 bases matching TRBD1. This CDR3 region has 14 residues. With V trimmed by 5 bases and J by 3 bases, 6 bases remained unmatched. Germline V gives CDR1 SGHTA, CDR2 FQGTGA. DNA of the CDR3: TGTGCCAGCAGCCCCAGGGACAGTTACACTGAAGCTTTCTTT. Amino acids: CASSPRDSYTEAFF.